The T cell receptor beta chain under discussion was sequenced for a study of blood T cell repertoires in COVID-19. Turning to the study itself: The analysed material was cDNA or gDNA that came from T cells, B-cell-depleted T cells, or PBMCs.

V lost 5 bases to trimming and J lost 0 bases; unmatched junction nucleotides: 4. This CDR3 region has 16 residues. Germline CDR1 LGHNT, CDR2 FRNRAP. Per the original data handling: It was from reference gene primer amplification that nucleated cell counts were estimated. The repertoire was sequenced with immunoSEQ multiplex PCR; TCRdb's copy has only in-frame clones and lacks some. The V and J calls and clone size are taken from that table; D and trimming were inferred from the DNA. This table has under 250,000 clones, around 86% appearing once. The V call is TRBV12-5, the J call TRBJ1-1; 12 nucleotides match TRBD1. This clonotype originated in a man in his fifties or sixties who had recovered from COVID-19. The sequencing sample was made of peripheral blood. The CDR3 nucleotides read TGTGCTAGTGGTCCGGGACAGGGGGCGTTGAACACTGAAGCTTTCTTT. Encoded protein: CASGPGQGALNTEAFF.